A selection of T cell receptor beta chains follows, all from one sample in a study of blood T cell repertoires in COVID-19. Produced via immunoSEQ multiplex PCR; TCRdb's table is partial and in-frame only. The repertoire holds about 390,000 clones, 80% to 90% seen once, with roughly 10% in the top ten. The sequencing sample was made of PBMCs or T cells enriched from blood (not recorded which). The receptors stem from a woman between 50 and 59 years old who had recovered from COVID-19. Each CDR3 is given with its conserved first and last residue. The order of the fields is CDR3 DNA, CDR3 protein, V gene, D gene, J gene, clone size. The D gene is left open where the match is weak. Expanded clones get a size class; other rows say once, few or many, or leave the size out.

CDR3nt: TGCGCCAGCAGTATAGGGACAGGGGATTCACCCCTCCACTTT
CDR3aa: CASSIGTGDSPLHF
v_gene: TRBV5-1
d_gene: TRBD1
j_gene: TRBJ1-6
abundance: few

CDR3nt: TGTGCCAGCAGGAGAACTTGGGGCGGGGGCCAGAGCACAGATACGCAGTATTTT
CDR3aa: CASRRTWGGGQSTDTQYF
v_gene: TRBV3-1/TRBV3-2
d_gene: .
j_gene: TRBJ2-3
abundance: once

CDR3nt: TGTGCCAGCAGTGAAGAAAGGGGATATAATTCACCCCTCCACTTT
CDR3aa: CASSEERGYNSPLHF
v_gene: TRBV25-1
d_gene: .
j_gene: TRBJ1-6
abundance: .

CDR3nt: TGTGCCAGCAGCGCACCCGGGACTCCGTCTTATGAGCAGTTCTTC
CDR3aa: CASSAPGTPSYEQFF
v_gene: TRBV9
d_gene: .
j_gene: TRBJ2-1
abundance: .

CDR3nt: TGTGCCAGCAGTAACATGCGGGAGACCCAGTACTTC
CDR3aa: CASSNMRETQYF
v_gene: TRBV28
d_gene: .
j_gene: TRBJ2-5
abundance: .

CDR3nt: TGTGCCAGCAGTTTATTGGCAGGGGGCCTAGATACGCAGTATTTT
CDR3aa: CASSLLAGGLDTQYF
v_gene: TRBV27
d_gene: TRBD1
j_gene: TRBJ2-3
abundance: once

CDR3nt: TGTGCCAGCAGTCTAGCTCCCCGGCCCCATGAGCAGTTCTTC
CDR3aa: CASSLAPRPHEQFF
v_gene: TRBV11-2
d_gene: .
j_gene: TRBJ2-1
abundance: .

CDR3nt: TGTGCCAGCAGGAGTGAGGTTACCGGTCCACGGGGCTATGGCTACACCTTC
CDR3aa: CASRSEVTGPRGYGYTF
v_gene: TRBV28
d_gene: .
j_gene: TRBJ1-2
abundance: .

CDR3nt: TGTGCCAGCAGTACTGACAGGGTGTGTTACGAGCAGTACTTC
CDR3aa: CASSTDRVCYEQYF
v_gene: TRBV6-9
d_gene: TRBD1
j_gene: TRBJ2-7
abundance: .

CDR3nt: TGTGCCAGCAGCTCGAAGGGTTGGGGACAGGGCCAAGAGACCCAGTACTTC
CDR3aa: CASSSKGWGQGQETQYF
v_gene: TRBV7-2
d_gene: TRBD1
j_gene: TRBJ2-5
abundance: few

CDR3nt: TGTGCCAGCAGTCGACAAACAGATACGCAGTATTTT
CDR3aa: CASSRQTDTQYF
v_gene: TRBV2
d_gene: .
j_gene: TRBJ2-3
abundance: .

CDR3nt: TGTGCCAGCAGTTTCGCGAGGGCGGCTAACTATGGCTACACCTTC
CDR3aa: CASSFARAANYGYTF
v_gene: TRBV28
d_gene: .
j_gene: TRBJ1-2
abundance: once

CDR3nt: TGCGCCAGCAGCTTGGACGGTTACCGCACAGATACGCAGTATTTT
CDR3aa: CASSLDGYRTDTQYF
v_gene: TRBV5-1
d_gene: .
j_gene: TRBJ2-3
abundance: .

CDR3nt: TGTGCCAGCTCGCAAACGGACAGGAATGGCTACACCTTC
CDR3aa: CASSQTDRNGYTF
v_gene: TRBV18
d_gene: TRBD1
j_gene: TRBJ1-2
abundance: .

CDR3nt: TGTGCCAGTAGTAACAGGGTGATGATCTATGGCTACACCTTC
CDR3aa: CASSNRVMIYGYTF
v_gene: TRBV19
d_gene: .
j_gene: TRBJ1-2
abundance: .

CDR3nt: TGTGCCAGTAAGCCACGACTAAGCGGGGGGGCGATAGATACGCAGTATTTT
CDR3aa: CASKPRLSGGAIDTQYF
v_gene: TRBV5-6
d_gene: TRBD2
j_gene: TRBJ2-3
abundance: .

CDR3nt: TGTGCCAGCAGTCCGGGGGATACGCAGTATTTT
CDR3aa: CASSPGDTQYF
v_gene: TRBV6-5
d_gene: .
j_gene: TRBJ2-3
abundance: .

CDR3nt: TGTGCCAGCGGTTCGGTGTTAGGGGGATTCACTGAAGCTTTCTTT
CDR3aa: CASGSVLGGFTEAFF
v_gene: TRBV19
d_gene: .
j_gene: TRBJ1-1
abundance: .

CDR3nt: TGTGCCTGGAGTGTAAGGGGGCCAGGCAATCAGCCCCAGCATTTT
CDR3aa: CAWSVRGPGNQPQHF
v_gene: TRBV30
d_gene: TRBD1
j_gene: TRBJ1-5
abundance: once

CDR3nt: TGTGCCAGCAGTCCCCCCAGGGTCACTGAAGCTTTCTTT
CDR3aa: CASSPPRVTEAFF
v_gene: TRBV6-5
d_gene: .
j_gene: TRBJ1-1
abundance: .

CDR3nt: TGTGCCAGCAGTGCAACAGGTATAGAAGCTTTCTTT
CDR3aa: CASSATGIEAFF
v_gene: TRBV25-1
d_gene: .
j_gene: TRBJ1-1
abundance: .

CDR3nt: TGTGCCAGCAATACCTCCCCCGGTAATTCACCCCTCCACTTT
CDR3aa: CASNTSPGNSPLHF
v_gene: TRBV28
d_gene: .
j_gene: TRBJ1-6
abundance: .

CDR3nt: TGTGCCAGCAGCCCCTTGGACAGGCCAAATGGCGAGCAGTACTTC
CDR3aa: CASSPLDRPNGEQYF
v_gene: TRBV3-1/TRBV3-2
d_gene: TRBD1
j_gene: TRBJ2-7
abundance: .

CDR3nt: TGTGCCAGCAGCCAAGGGACAGCCACTGAAGCTTTCTTT
CDR3aa: CASSQGTATEAFF
v_gene: TRBV11-3
d_gene: TRBD1
j_gene: TRBJ1-1
abundance: .

CDR3nt: TGTGCCAGCAGCTTAGGAGGTAAAACTGAAGCTTTCTTT
CDR3aa: CASSLGGKTEAFF
v_gene: TRBV11-2
d_gene: .
j_gene: TRBJ1-1
abundance: .

CDR3nt: TGTGCCAGCAGCCAAGATAGTAGAGGGCCGTACACCGGGGAGCTGTTTTTT
CDR3aa: CASSQDSRGPYTGELFF
v_gene: TRBV3-1/TRBV3-2
d_gene: .
j_gene: TRBJ2-2
abundance: .

CDR3nt: TGTGCCAGCAGCCTGACCGTATCCGGGACAGGAACAGATACGCAGTATTTT
CDR3aa: CASSLTVSGTGTDTQYF
v_gene: TRBV7-3
d_gene: TRBD1
j_gene: TRBJ2-3
abundance: once

CDR3nt: TGTGCCAGCAGAAGGCAGGGCTCCTACGAGCAGTACTTC
CDR3aa: CASRRQGSYEQYF
v_gene: TRBV27
d_gene: .
j_gene: TRBJ2-7
abundance: once

CDR3nt: TGTGCCAGCAGCCCCCCGGGACACGGCACAGATACGCAGTATTTT
CDR3aa: CASSPPGHGTDTQYF
v_gene: TRBV7-2
d_gene: .
j_gene: TRBJ2-3
abundance: .

CDR3nt: TGCGCCAGCAGCCCTACCACAACTAATGAAAAACTGTTTTTT
CDR3aa: CASSPTTTNEKLFF
v_gene: TRBV5-1
d_gene: .
j_gene: TRBJ1-4
abundance: few

CDR3nt: TGCGCCAGCGCCCACGGTAGGGGGCGCGAAGAGACCCAGTACTTC
CDR3aa: CASAHGRGREETQYF
v_gene: TRBV4-3
d_gene: TRBD1
j_gene: TRBJ2-5
abundance: .

CDR3nt: TGTGCCAGTATCGGGACAGGGCGTTACAATGAGCAGTTCTTC
CDR3aa: CASIGTGRYNEQFF
v_gene: TRBV19
d_gene: TRBD1
j_gene: TRBJ2-1
abundance: .

CDR3nt: TGTGCCAGCTCACCACCGGGGGGATCACCCCTCCACTTT
CDR3aa: CASSPPGGSPLHF
v_gene: TRBV18
d_gene: .
j_gene: TRBJ1-6
abundance: .

CDR3nt: TGTGCCAGCAGCCCAGGACAGGTCTCCTACGAGCAGTACTTC
CDR3aa: CASSPGQVSYEQYF
v_gene: TRBV7-9
d_gene: TRBD1
j_gene: TRBJ2-7
abundance: few

CDR3nt: TGCAGCGCCGCCCCGGCTGGCAGTACGAGGTCAGCTTTCTTT
CDR3aa: CSAAPAGSTRSAFF
v_gene: TRBV29-1
d_gene: .
j_gene: TRBJ1-1
abundance: once

CDR3nt: TGTGCCAGCAGTTACTCTTCCGATCAGCCCCAGCATTTT
CDR3aa: CASSYSSDQPQHF
v_gene: TRBV6-5
d_gene: .
j_gene: TRBJ1-5
abundance: .

CDR3nt: TGTGCCAGCAGTTTTCGACAGGGGGGTCTTCGCAATGAGCAGTTCTTC
CDR3aa: CASSFRQGGLRNEQFF
v_gene: TRBV2
d_gene: TRBD1
j_gene: TRBJ2-1
abundance: .

CDR3nt: TGTGCCAGCAGCGTTTCTGTGGGCGGGGATGAAAAACTGTTTTTT
CDR3aa: CASSVSVGGDEKLFF
v_gene: TRBV9
d_gene: .
j_gene: TRBJ1-4
abundance: .

CDR3nt: TGTGCCAGCAGGGACAGGGTCGGTTCACCCCTCCACTTT
CDR3aa: CASRDRVGSPLHF
v_gene: TRBV28
d_gene: TRBD1
j_gene: TRBJ1-6
abundance: .

CDR3nt: TGTGCCAGTAGTAGCGGGCCAGGGGAGCTCCGGAACACCATATATTTT
CDR3aa: CASSSGPGELRNTIYF
v_gene: TRBV19
d_gene: .
j_gene: TRBJ1-3
abundance: .

CDR3nt: TGCGCCAGCAGCCAAAGTGCCGGGGGGAACCACTATGGCTACACCTTC
CDR3aa: CASSQSAGGNHYGYTF
v_gene: TRBV4-1
d_gene: .
j_gene: TRBJ1-2
abundance: .

CDR3nt: TGTGCCAGCAGCTCCACTGGGACAGGTTTGCAGCAGTACTTC
CDR3aa: CASSSTGTGLQQYF
v_gene: TRBV5-8
d_gene: TRBD1
j_gene: TRBJ2-7
abundance: .

CDR3nt: TGTGCCAGCAGCCCGGACAGGCCCTATGGCTACACCTTC
CDR3aa: CASSPDRPYGYTF
v_gene: TRBV12-3/TRBV12-4
d_gene: TRBD1
j_gene: TRBJ1-2
abundance: .

CDR3nt: TGCGCCAGCAGCCGGCTAGCGGGGGGAAACAATGAGCAGTTCTTC
CDR3aa: CASSRLAGGNNEQFF
v_gene: TRBV5-1
d_gene: TRBD2
j_gene: TRBJ2-1
abundance: .

CDR3nt: TGTGCCAGCCAGGGGGACCTTACTGAAGCTTTCTTT
CDR3aa: CASQGDLTEAFF
v_gene: TRBV10-3
d_gene: TRBD1
j_gene: TRBJ1-1
abundance: .

CDR3nt: TGCAGTGCTAGTAGGGCGGGGTTGGAACTCAATGAGCAGTTCTTC
CDR3aa: CSASRAGLELNEQFF
v_gene: TRBV20-1
d_gene: .
j_gene: TRBJ2-1
abundance: .

CDR3nt: TGCGCCAGTTACAGGGTCTTTAGCAATCAGCCCCAGCATTTT
CDR3aa: CASYRVFSNQPQHF
v_gene: TRBV5-1
d_gene: .
j_gene: TRBJ1-5
abundance: .